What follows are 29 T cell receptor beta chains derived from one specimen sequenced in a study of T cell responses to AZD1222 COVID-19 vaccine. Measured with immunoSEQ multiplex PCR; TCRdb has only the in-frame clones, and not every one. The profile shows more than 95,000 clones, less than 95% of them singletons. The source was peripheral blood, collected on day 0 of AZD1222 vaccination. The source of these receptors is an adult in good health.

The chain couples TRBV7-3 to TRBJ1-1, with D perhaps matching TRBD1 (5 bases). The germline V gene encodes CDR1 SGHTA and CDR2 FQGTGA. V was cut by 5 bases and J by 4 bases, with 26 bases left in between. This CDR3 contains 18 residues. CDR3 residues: CASSHYRLRGALFTEAFF. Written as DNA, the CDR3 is TGTGCCAGCAGCCACTACCGTTTAAGGGGCGCTCTGTTCACTGAAGCTTTCTTT.

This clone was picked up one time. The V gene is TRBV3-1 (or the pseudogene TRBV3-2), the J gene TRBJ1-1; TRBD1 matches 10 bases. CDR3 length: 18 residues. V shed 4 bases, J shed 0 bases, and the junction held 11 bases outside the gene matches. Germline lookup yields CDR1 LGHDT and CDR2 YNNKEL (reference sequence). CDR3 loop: CASSRRQGAGELNTEAFF. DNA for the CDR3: TGTGCCAGCAGCCGACGACAGGGGGCGGGAGAGCTGAACACTGAAGCTTTCTTT.

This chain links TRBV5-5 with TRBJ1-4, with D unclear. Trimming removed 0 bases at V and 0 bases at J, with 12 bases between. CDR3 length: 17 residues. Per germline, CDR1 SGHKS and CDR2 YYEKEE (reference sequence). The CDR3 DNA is TGTGCCAGCAGCTTGGCCGGACGAGGAGCAACTAATGAAAAACTGTTTTTT. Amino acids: CASSLAGRGATNEKLFF.

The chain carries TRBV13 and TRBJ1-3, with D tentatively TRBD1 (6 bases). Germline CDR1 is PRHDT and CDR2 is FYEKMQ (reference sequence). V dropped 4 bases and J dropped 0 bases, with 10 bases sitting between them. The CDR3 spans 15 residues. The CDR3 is CASSSDRASGNTIYF. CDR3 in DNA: TGTGCCAGCAGCTCGGACAGAGCCTCTGGAAACACCATATATTTT.

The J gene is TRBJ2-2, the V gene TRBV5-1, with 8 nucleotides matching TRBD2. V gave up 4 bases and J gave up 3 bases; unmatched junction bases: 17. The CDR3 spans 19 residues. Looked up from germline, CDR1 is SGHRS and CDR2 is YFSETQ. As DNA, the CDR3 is TGCGCCAGCAGCCCCGCCTCAGGGCGAAGCGGGGGCCACACCGGGGAGCTGTTTTTT. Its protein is CASSPASGRSGGHTGELFF.

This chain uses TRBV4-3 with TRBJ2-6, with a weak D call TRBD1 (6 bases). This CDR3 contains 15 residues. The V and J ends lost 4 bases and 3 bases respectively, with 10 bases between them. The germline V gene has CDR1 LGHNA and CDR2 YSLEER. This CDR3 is CASSPQGYGANVLTF. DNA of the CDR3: TGCGCCAGCAGCCCACAGGGATATGGGGCCAACGTCCTGACTTTC.

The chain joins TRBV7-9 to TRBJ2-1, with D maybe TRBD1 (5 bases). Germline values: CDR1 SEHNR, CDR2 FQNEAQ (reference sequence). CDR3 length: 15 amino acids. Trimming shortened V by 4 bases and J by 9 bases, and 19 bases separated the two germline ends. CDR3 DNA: TGTGCCAGCAGCTCCTCTAAAGGGGTGGGTAGTGAGCAGTTCTTC. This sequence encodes CASSSSKGVGSEQFF.

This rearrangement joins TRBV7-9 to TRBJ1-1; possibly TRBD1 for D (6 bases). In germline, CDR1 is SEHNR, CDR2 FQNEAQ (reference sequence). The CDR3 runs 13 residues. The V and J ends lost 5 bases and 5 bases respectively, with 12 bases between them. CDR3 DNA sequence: TGTGCCAGCAGCACAGGGTTGAGGACTGAAGCTTTCTTT. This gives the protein CASSTGLRTEAFF.

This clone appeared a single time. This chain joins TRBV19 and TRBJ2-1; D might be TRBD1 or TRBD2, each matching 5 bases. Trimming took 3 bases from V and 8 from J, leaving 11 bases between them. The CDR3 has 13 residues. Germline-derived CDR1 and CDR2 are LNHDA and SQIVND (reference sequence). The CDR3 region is CASSMLGVDEQFF. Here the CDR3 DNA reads TGTGCCAGTAGTATGTTGGGGGTGGATGAGCAGTTCTTC.

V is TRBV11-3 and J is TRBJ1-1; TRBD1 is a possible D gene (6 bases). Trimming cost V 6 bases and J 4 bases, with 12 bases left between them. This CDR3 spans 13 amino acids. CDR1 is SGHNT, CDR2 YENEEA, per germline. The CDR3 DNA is TGTGCCAGCAGTCCCCAGGGGAGCACTGAAGCTTTCTTT. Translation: CASSPQGSTEAFF.

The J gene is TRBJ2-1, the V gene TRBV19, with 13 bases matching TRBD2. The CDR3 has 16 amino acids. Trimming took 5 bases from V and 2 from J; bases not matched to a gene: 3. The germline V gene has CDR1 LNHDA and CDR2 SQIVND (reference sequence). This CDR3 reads CASSSGLAGTYNEQFF. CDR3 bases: TGTGCCAGTAGTTCGGGACTAGCGGGGACCTACAATGAGCAGTTCTTC.

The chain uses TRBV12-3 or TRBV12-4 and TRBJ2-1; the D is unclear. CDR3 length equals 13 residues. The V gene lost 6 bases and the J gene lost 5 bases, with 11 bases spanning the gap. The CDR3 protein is CASRETADNEQFF. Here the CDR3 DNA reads TGTGCCAGCAGAGAGACGGCCGACAATGAGCAGTTCTTC.

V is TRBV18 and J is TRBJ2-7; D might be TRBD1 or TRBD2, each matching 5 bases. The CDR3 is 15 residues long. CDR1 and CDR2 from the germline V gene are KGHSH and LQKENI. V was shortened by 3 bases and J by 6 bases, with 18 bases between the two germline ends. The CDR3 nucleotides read TGTGCCAGCTCACCTATGGACGCCGGTGGGGGCGAGCAGTACTTC. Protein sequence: CASSPMDAGGGEQYF.

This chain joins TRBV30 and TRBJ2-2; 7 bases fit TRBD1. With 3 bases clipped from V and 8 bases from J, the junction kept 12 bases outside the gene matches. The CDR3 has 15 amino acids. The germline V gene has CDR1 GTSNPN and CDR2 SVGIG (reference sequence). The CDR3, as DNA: TGTGCCTGGAGAATAGGGACAGCCAGGACGGGGGAGCTGTTTTTT. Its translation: CAWRIGTARTGELFF.

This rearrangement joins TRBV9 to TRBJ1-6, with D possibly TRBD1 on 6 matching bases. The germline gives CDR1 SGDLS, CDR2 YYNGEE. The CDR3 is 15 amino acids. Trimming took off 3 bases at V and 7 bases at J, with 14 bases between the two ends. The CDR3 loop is CASSASGTLNSPLHF. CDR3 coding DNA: TGTGCCAGCAGCGCGTCCGGGACACTAAATTCACCCCTCCACTTT.

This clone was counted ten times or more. CDR3 bases: TGTGCCAGCAGCTTAGGAGCAGGGAACACAGATACGCAGTATTTT. It yields the protein CASSLGAGNTDTQYF. The chain carries TRBV7-9 and TRBJ2-3, with TRBD1 as a possible D gene (5 bases). In germline, CDR1 is SEHNR, CDR2 FQNEAQ (reference sequence). The CDR3 sequence is 15 residues long. Trimming removed 1 base at V and 2 bases at J, with 10 bases between.

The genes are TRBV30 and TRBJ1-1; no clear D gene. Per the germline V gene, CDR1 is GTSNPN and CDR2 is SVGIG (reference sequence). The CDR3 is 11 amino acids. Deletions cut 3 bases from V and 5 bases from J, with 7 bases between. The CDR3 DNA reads TGTGCCTGGAGGAGGCTGACTGAAGCTTTCTTT. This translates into CAWRRLTEAFF. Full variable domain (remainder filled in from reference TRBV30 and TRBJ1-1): SQTIHQWPATLVQPVGSPLSLECTVEGTSNPNLYWYRQAAGRGLQLLFYSVGIGQISSEVPQNLSASRPQDRQFILSSKKLLLSDSGFYLCAWRRLTEAFFGQGTRLTVV.

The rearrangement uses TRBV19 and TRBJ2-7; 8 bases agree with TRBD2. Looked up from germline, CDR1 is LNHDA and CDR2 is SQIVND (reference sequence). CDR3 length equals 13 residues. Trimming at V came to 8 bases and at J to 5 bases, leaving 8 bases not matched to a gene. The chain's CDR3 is CASQGLAFDEQYF. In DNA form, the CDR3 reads TGTGCCAGTCAAGGACTAGCTTTTGACGAGCAGTACTTC. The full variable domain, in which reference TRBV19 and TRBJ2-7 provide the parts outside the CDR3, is DGGITQSPKYLFRKEGQNVTLSCEQNLNHDAMYWYRQDPGQGLRLIYYSQIVNDFQKGDIAEGYSVSREKKESFPLTVTSAQKNPTAFYLCASQGLAFDEQYFGPGTRLTVT.

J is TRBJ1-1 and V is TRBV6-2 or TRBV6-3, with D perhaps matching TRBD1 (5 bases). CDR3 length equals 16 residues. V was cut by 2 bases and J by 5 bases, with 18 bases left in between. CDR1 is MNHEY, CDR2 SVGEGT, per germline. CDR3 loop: CASSYTLLGRGTEAFF. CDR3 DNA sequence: TGTGCCAGCAGTTACACTCTGTTGGGACGAGGAACTGAAGCTTTCTTT.

The CDR3 sequence is CASSLEDRVIQPQHF. DNA of the CDR3: TGTGCCAGCAGCCTAGAGGACAGGGTAATTCAGCCCCAGCATTTT. The chain joins TRBV7-8 to TRBJ1-5, with 8 bases identical to TRBD1. The CDR3 is made up of 15 amino acids. The junction had 9 bases not matched to a gene; V was cut back by 5 bases and J by 6 bases. Germline loops: CDR1 SGHVS, CDR2 FQNEAQ.

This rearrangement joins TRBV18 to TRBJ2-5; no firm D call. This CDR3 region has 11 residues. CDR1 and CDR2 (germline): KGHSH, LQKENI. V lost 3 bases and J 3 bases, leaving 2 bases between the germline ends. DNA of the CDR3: TGTGCCAGCTCACCGGAAGAGACCCAGTACTTC. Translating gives CASSPEETQYF.

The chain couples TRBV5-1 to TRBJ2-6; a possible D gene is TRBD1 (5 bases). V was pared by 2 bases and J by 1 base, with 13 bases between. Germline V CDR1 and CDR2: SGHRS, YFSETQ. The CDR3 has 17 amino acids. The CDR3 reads CASSLGALGSGANVLTF. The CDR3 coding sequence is TGCGCCAGCAGCTTAGGGGCCCTCGGATCTGGGGCCAACGTCCTGACTTTC.

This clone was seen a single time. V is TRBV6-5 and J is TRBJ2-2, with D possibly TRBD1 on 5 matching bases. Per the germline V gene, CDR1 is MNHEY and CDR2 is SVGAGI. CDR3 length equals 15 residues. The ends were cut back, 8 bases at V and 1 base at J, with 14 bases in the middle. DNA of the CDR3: TGTGCCAGCGGAAGGAGCACAGGGAACACCGGGGAGCTGTTTTTT. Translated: CASGRSTGNTGELFF.

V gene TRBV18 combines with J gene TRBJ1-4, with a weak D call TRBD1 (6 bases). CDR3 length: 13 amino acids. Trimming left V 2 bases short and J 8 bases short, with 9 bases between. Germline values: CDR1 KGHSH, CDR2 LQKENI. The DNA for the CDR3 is TGTGCCAGCTCACCAGGTGACAGGGAAAAACTGTTTTTT. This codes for CASSPGDREKLFF.

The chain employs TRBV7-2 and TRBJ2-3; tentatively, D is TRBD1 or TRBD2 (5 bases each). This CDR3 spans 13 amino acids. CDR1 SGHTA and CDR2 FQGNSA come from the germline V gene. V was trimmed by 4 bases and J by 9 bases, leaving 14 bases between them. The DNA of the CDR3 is TGTGCCAGCAGCTCTGCTATGTGGGACACGCAGTATTTT. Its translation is CASSSAMWDTQYF. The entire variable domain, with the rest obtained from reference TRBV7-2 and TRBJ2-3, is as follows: GAGVSQSPSNKVTEKGKDVELRCDPISGHTALYWYRQSLGQGLEFLIYFQGNSAPDKSGLPSDRFSAERTGGSVSTLTIQRTQQEDSAVYLCASSSAMWDTQYFGPGTRLTVL.

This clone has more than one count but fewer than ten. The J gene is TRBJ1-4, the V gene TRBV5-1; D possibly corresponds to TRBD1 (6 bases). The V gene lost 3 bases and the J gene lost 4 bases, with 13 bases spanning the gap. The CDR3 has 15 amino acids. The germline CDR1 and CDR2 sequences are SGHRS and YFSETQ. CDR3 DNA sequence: TGCGCCAGCAGCTCCTCGGACAGTTTTAATGAAAAACTGTTTTTT. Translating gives CASSSSDSFNEKLFF. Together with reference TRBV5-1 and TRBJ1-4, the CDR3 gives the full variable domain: KAGVTQTPRYLIKTRGQQVTLSCSPISGHRSVSWYQQTPGQGLQFLFEYFSETQRNKGNFPGRFSGRQFSNSRSEMNVSTLELGDSALYLCASSSSDSFNEKLFFGSGTQLSVL.

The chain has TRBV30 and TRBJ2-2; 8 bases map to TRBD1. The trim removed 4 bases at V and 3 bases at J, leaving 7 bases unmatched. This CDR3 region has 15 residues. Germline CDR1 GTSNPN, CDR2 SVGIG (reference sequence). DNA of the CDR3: TGTGCCTGGATTAGACAGGGGTTCTACACCGGGGAGCTGTTTTTT. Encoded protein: CAWIRQGFYTGELFF.

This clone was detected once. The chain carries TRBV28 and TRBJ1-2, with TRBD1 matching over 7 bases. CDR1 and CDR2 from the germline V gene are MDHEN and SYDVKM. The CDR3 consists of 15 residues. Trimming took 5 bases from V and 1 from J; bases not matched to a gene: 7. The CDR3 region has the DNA TGTGCCAGCAGTACATACAGGGGTAATAACTATGGCTACACCTTC. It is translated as CASSTYRGNNYGYTF.

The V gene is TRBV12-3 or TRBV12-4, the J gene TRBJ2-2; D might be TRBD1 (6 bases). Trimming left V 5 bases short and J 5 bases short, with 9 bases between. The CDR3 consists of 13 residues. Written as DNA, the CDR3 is TGTGCCAGCAGTCCAGGGGTAACCGGGGAGCTGTTTTTT. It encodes CASSPGVTGELFF.